This passage covers 17 T cell receptor beta chains from one sample sequenced in a study of shared clonotypes between healthy human individuals. The method was immunoSEQ multiplex PCR; TCRdb's version includes in-frame clones alone and lacks a portion of them. The sample includes millions of clones, more than 90% of them seen just once. Input material: naive CD4+ T cells sorted from blood. Subset denoted: CD45RA+ positively selected. These receptors were collected from a man aged 18 to 29 in good health.

This clone was seen just once. The chain couples TRBV10-3 to TRBJ2-3, with 8 bases identical to TRBD2. The CDR3 contains 13 residues. Germline V gives CDR1 ENHRY, CDR2 SYGVKD. Unmatched junction bases numbered 3, after V lost 10 bases and J lost 0 bases. In nucleotides, the CDR3 is TGTGCCACTAAGCGGGGGAGCACAGATACGCAGTATTTT. It yields the protein CATKRGSTDTQYF.

The J gene is TRBJ2-5, the V gene TRBV11-2, with a tentative D call TRBD2 (6 bases). This CDR3 spans 15 amino acids. V was shortened by 5 bases and J by 0 bases, with 13 bases between the two germline ends. Germline values: CDR1 SGHAT, CDR2 FQNNGV. CDR3 bases: TGTGCCAGCAGCCGGGGACTTTCGTACCAAGAGACCCAGTACTTC. Protein product: CASSRGLSYQETQYF. The variable domain in full, with the rest retrieved from reference TRBV11-2 and TRBJ2-5, is EAGVAQSPRYKIIEKRQSVAFWCNPISGHATLYWYQQILGQGPKLLIQFQNNGVVDDSQLPKDRFSAERLKGVDSTLKIQPAKLEDSAVYLCASSRGLSYQETQYFGPGTRLLVL.

The chain couples TRBV20-1 to TRBJ2-1; TRBD1 is a possible D gene (6 bases). This CDR3 comprises 11 residues. Deletions cut 6 bases from V and 8 bases from J, with 11 bases between. The germline gives CDR1 DFQATT, CDR2 SNEGSKA (reference sequence). The CDR3 is CSAKQGHEQFF. CDR3 DNA sequence: TGCAGTGCCAAACAGGGCCATGAGCAGTTCTTC.

The chain joins TRBV11-2 to TRBJ1-1; TRBD1 aligns across 9 bases. Germline-derived CDR1 and CDR2 are SGHAT and FQNNGV. The length of the CDR3 is 15 residues. The V gene end was trimmed by 5 bases and the J gene end by 0 bases; junction bases not matched to a gene: 4. Here the CDR3 reads CASSPRQGVNTEAFF. The CDR3 DNA reads as TGTGCCAGCAGCCCAAGACAGGGGGTGAACACTGAAGCTTTCTTT. The full variable domain, its missing parts supplied by reference TRBV11-2 and TRBJ1-1, is EAGVAQSPRYKIIEKRQSVAFWCNPISGHATLYWYQQILGQGPKLLIQFQNNGVVDDSQLPKDRFSAERLKGVDSTLKIQPAKLEDSAVYLCASSPRQGVNTEAFFGQGTRLTVV.

This clone has only one observation. The rearrangement links TRBV5-6 to TRBJ1-6, with a possible D match to TRBD1 (6 bases). The CDR3 loop spans 17 amino acids. V dropped 1 base and J dropped 2 bases, with 13 bases sitting between them. CDR1 is SGHDT and CDR2 is YYEEEE in the germline V gene. CDR3 protein: CASSLYRGGAYNSPLHF. CDR3 nucleotides: TGTGCCAGCAGCTTGTATAGGGGGGGCGCCTATAATTCACCCCTCCACTTT.

The chain joins TRBV18 to TRBJ2-3; 10 positions agree with TRBD2. The J segment lost 0 bases and the V segment lost 3 bases, leaving 9 bases of the junction unmatched. The CDR3 spans 18 residues. Germline values: CDR1 KGHSH, CDR2 LQKENI. Written as DNA, the CDR3 is TGTGCCAGCTCACCCGACGGACTAGCGGACGTTAGCACAGATACGCAGTATTTT. Translation: CASSPDGLADVSTDTQYF.

The chain couples TRBV28 to TRBJ2-7; D call uncertain. CDR3 size: 12 residues. CDR1 is MDHEN and CDR2 is SYDVKM in the germline V gene. The V and J ends lost 1 base and 4 bases respectively, with 5 bases between them. DNA of the CDR3: TGTGCCAGCAGTTTATTGGATTACGAGCAGTACTTC. This codes for CASSLLDYEQYF.

The V gene is TRBV19, the J gene TRBJ2-4; 7 bases are a match to TRBD2. The CDR3 is 15 amino acids. Germline V gene lookup returns CDR1 LNHDA and CDR2 SQIVND (reference sequence). V shed 5 bases, J shed 3 bases, and the junction held 7 bases outside the gene matches. CDR3 amino acids: CASSGGGGGKNIQYF. CDR3 DNA: TGTGCCAGTAGTGGCGGGGGTGGCGGCAAAAACATTCAGTACTTC.

This clone was seen just once. The gene calls are TRBV6-1 and TRBJ1-2, with 7 bases fitting TRBD1. Trimming cost V 1 base and J 8 bases; bases outside gene matches: 7. Germline V gene lookup returns CDR1 MNHNS and CDR2 SASEGT. There are 14 residues in the CDR3. The CDR3 DNA reads TGTGCCAGCAGTGAAGGAGGGGGCGCGGGAGGCTACACCTTC. Translated, it gives CASSEGGGAGGYTF.

On this clone itself: The same CDR3 is also encoded by other DNA sequences in this sample. This chain links TRBV5-5 with TRBJ1-5; 7 bases are shared with TRBD1. Trimming cost V 4 bases and J 1 base; bases outside gene matches: 5. Germline CDR1 reads SGHKS; CDR2 reads YYEKEE (reference sequence). The CDR3 loop spans 15 amino acids. CDR3 amino acids: CASSLGQVSNQPQHF. The CDR3 DNA sequence: TGTGCCAGCAGCCTCGGACAGGTGAGCAATCAGCCCCAGCATTTT.

The chain uses TRBV28 and TRBJ1-6, with a weak D call TRBD1 (5 bases). The CDR3 sequence is 16 residues long. V was pared by 6 bases and J by 3 bases, with 15 bases between. Germline V CDR1 and CDR2: MDHEN, SYDVKM. CDR3 coding DNA: TGTGCCAGCAGCACCGGGACGGCAAGCTATAATTCACCCCTCCACTTT. It codes for CASSTGTASYNSPLHF.

The chain links TRBV10-1 to TRBJ2-4, with D perhaps matching TRBD1 (6 bases). The CDR3 consists of 14 residues. From germline, CDR1 is WNHNN and CDR2 SYGVQD (reference sequence). Trimming left V 2 bases short and J 9 bases short, with 14 bases between. The CDR3 nucleotides are TGCGCCAGCAGTGAGCCTGAACAGGGACCCATTCAGTACTTC. It translates to CASSEPEQGPIQYF.

This chain uses TRBV6-5 with TRBJ2-3, with D possibly TRBD2 on 6 matching bases. The CDR3 is made up of 16 amino acids. Germline CDR1 and CDR2: MNHEY and SVGAGI. V lost 2 bases to trimming and J lost 1 base, with 13 bases between them. CDR3 sequence (DNA): TGTGCCAGCAGTTACAACGGGGCTAGCGGCACAGATACGCAGTATTTT. As protein: CASSYNGASGTDTQYF.

The chain is built from TRBV9 and TRBJ2-5; 9 nucleotides agree with TRBD2. In germline, CDR1 is SGDLS, CDR2 YYNGEE. The V gene end was trimmed by 0 bases and the J gene end by 3 bases; junction bases not matched to a gene: 3. The CDR3 covers 15 residues. The CDR3 loop is CASSVGASGEETQYF. The CDR3 bases are TGTGCCAGCAGCGTAGGGGCTAGCGGGGAAGAGACCCAGTACTTC.

This chain connects TRBV5-1 to TRBJ2-5; 10 positions agree with TRBD2. The junction had 3 bases not matched to a gene; V was cut back by 0 bases and J by 4 bases. CDR1 is SGHRS and CDR2 is YFSETQ in the germline V gene. The CDR3 contains 15 residues. Written as DNA, the CDR3 is TGCGCCAGCAGCTTGGTGGGACTAGCGTTAGAGACCCAGTACTTC. Translating gives CASSLVGLALETQYF.

This chain links TRBV7-3 with TRBJ2-7, with D perhaps matching TRBD1 (6 bases). Looked up from germline, CDR1 is SGHTA and CDR2 is FQGTGA. The CDR3 spans 14 residues. Trimming took off 3 bases at V and 2 bases at J, with 11 bases between the two ends. CDR3: CASSLGTFPYEQYF. CDR3 sequence (DNA): TGTGCCAGCAGCTTGGGGACATTCCCCTACGAGCAGTACTTC.

The V call is TRBV2, the J call TRBJ1-2; 7 bases map to TRBD1. CDR3 length: 15 residues. V shed 6 bases and J 0 bases; nucleotides not matched to a gene: 7. Germline V gives CDR1 SNHLY, CDR2 FYNNEI. CDR3 DNA: TGTGCCAGCAGCGAAACAGGGGCGCCTAACTATGGCTACACCTTC. Protein product: CASSETGAPNYGYTF. Filled out from reference TRBV2 and TRBJ1-2, the complete variable domain reads EPEVTQTPSHQVTQMGQEVILRCVPISNHLYFYWYRQILGQKVEFLVSFYNNEISEKSEIFDDQFSVERPDGSNFTLKIRSTKLEDSAMYFCASSETGAPNYGYTFGSGTRLTVV.